This is a list of T cell receptor beta chains from one sample in a study of cytomegalovirus exposure and HLA in healthy donors. Libraries were prepared by immunoSEQ multiplex PCR; TCRdb keeps only in-frame clonotypes and omits some of them. The sample yields 110,000 to 150,000 clones, roughly 80% seen once. Material: PBMCs. The receptors come from a male donor in good health and CMV-seronegative. CDR3s include the opening cysteine and the closing phenylalanine or tryptophan. A D gene is named only where the DNA matches it firmly. The size field is filled for only some rows; it gives once, few, many or a size class.

CDR3	DNA	V	size	D	J
CASSLPGAGDEQFF	TGTGCCAGCAGCTTACCGGGGGCGGGAGATGAGCAGTTCTTC	TRBV7-9	-	-	TRBJ2-1
CASSQGQGPTYEQYF	TGTGCCAGCAGCCAAGGGCAGGGGCCTACCTACGAGCAGTACTTC	TRBV14	-	-	TRBJ2-7
CASSYGTGAYEQYF	TGTGCCAGCAGTTATGGGACAGGGGCCTACGAGCAGTACTTC	TRBV6-5	few	TRBD1	TRBJ2-7
CATAILGRGFTGELFF	TGTGCCACCGCCATCTTGGGCAGGGGGTTCACCGGGGAGCTGTTTTTT	TRBV15	-	TRBD1	TRBJ2-2
CASSYEGARGNTIYF	TGTGCCAGCAGCTACGAGGGGGCGCGAGGAAACACCATATATTTT	TRBV9	-	TRBD1	TRBJ1-3
CASSPNEGFYGYTF	TGTGCCAGCAGCCCCAACGAGGGCTTCTATGGCTACACCTTC	TRBV5-6	-	-	TRBJ1-2
CSSALDLSSYNEQFF	TGTTCATCAGCCCTCGACTTGAGCTCCTACAATGAGCAGTTCTTC	TRBV6-1	-	-	TRBJ2-1
CASSPVWSGGNNEQFF	TGCGCCAGCAGCCCGGTTTGGAGCGGGGGAAACAATGAGCAGTTCTTC	TRBV5-1	-	TRBD2	TRBJ2-1
CASSSGTVRPQHF	TGTGCCAGCAGTTCTGGGACAGTGAGGCCCCAGCATTTT	TRBV28	-	TRBD1	TRBJ1-5
CASSFQGVEQYF	TGTGCCAGCAGCTTTCAGGGTGTCGAGCAGTACTTC	TRBV7-9	-	-	TRBJ2-7
CASGDRVTETQYF	TGTGCCAGCGGGGACAGGGTGACTGAGACCCAGTACTTC	TRBV19	-	TRBD1	TRBJ2-5
CASSLGASGASSTDTQYF	TGTGCCAGCAGCTTAGGGGCTAGCGGGGCCTCTAGCACAGATACGCAGTATTTT	TRBV11-3	-	TRBD2	TRBJ2-3
CASSPLAGGPAETQYF	TGTGCCAGCAGCCCCCTAGCGGGAGGGCCTGCAGAGACCCAGTACTTC	TRBV7-3	-	TRBD2	TRBJ2-5
CSSSLRDRGSYEQYF	TGTTCCAGCAGTCTCCGGGACAGGGGCTCCTACGAGCAGTACTTC	TRBV7-9	-	TRBD1	TRBJ2-7
CASSTSSGLDGELFF	TGTGCCAGCAGCACCTCTAGCGGGTTGGACGGGGAGCTGTTTTTT	TRBV9	-	TRBD2	TRBJ2-2
CASSQAGITEAFF	TGCGCCAGCAGCCAAGCAGGGATTACTGAAGCTTTCTTT	TRBV4-1	few	-	TRBJ1-1
CASGLVIGQGYGYTF	TGTGCTAGTGGTTTGGTAATTGGACAGGGGTATGGCTACACCTTC	TRBV12-5	-	TRBD1	TRBJ1-2
CASSEREPSGNTIYF	TGTGCCAGCAGTGAACGGGAACCCTCTGGAAACACCATATATTTT	TRBV6-1	once	-	TRBJ1-3
CASSVGLYNEQFF	TGTGCCAGTAGTGTGGGCCTCTACAATGAGCAGTTCTTC	TRBV19	-	-	TRBJ2-1
CASSLGRADTQYF	TGTGCCAGCAGTTTGGGGCGAGCAGATACGCAGTATTTT	TRBV7-2	once	-	TRBJ2-3
CASSSWTGVDEKLFF	TGTGCCAGCAGTTCCTGGACAGGGGTGGATGAAAAACTGTTTTTT	TRBV27	few	TRBD1	TRBJ1-4
CASSLGLAGGETQYF	TGTGCCAGCAGCTTAGGGTTGGCGGGGGGAGAGACCCAGTACTTC	TRBV13	-	TRBD2	TRBJ2-5
CASSRLGTSGSASYEQYF	TGCGCCAGCAGCCGCTTAGGGACTAGCGGGAGCGCATCCTACGAGCAGTACTTC	TRBV5-1	-	TRBD2	TRBJ2-7
CASRATSGTSYNEQFF	TGTGCCAGCAGGGCTACTAGCGGGACGTCCTACAATGAGCAGTTCTTC	TRBV7-2	few	TRBD2	TRBJ2-1
CASRSLQDRGREKLFF	TGCGCCAGCAGATCCCTTCAGGACAGGGGCAGAGAAAAACTGTTTTTT	TRBV5-1	-	TRBD1	TRBJ1-4
CASSPTGSNEQFF	TGTGCCAGCAGTCCGACGGGTTCTAATGAGCAGTTCTTC	TRBV7-9	-	-	TRBJ2-1
CASSLEGTVYQPQHF	TGTGCCAGCAGCTTAGAAGGGACAGTGTATCAGCCCCAGCATTTT	TRBV11-2	few	TRBD1	TRBJ1-5
CASSEEFGGVYNQPQHF	TGTGCCAGCAGTGAGGAGTTCGGAGGAGTCTACAATCAGCCCCAGCATTTT	TRBV6-1	-	-	TRBJ1-5
CASSYGTGSYEQYF	TGTGCCAGCAGCTACGGAACGGGCTCCTACGAGCAGTACTTC	TRBV7-2	-	-	TRBJ2-7
CASSILASGGPGDTDTQYF	TGTGCCAGTAGTATTCTGGCTAGCGGGGGGCCGGGGGACACAGATACGCAGTATTTT	TRBV19	-	TRBD2	TRBJ2-3
CASSQGGGISYEQYF	TGCGCCAGCAGCCAAGGGGGAGGCATCTCCTACGAGCAGTACTTC	TRBV4-1	-	-	TRBJ2-7
CASSSWTGGTDTQYF	TGTGCCAGCAGCTCCTGGACAGGGGGAACAGATACGCAGTATTTT	TRBV7-8	-	TRBD1	TRBJ2-3
CASSLWGQGMYEQYF	TGTGCCAGCAGCTTATGGGGGCAGGGGATGTACGAGCAGTACTTC	TRBV13	-	-	TRBJ2-7
CASSLVIGTGLSEQYF	TGTGCCAGCTCACTTGTTATCGGGACAGGACTTTCCGAGCAGTACTTC	TRBV18	-	TRBD1	TRBJ2-7
CASSSRPQGTSYEQYF	TGCGCCAGCAGCTCTCGTCCGCAGGGGACCTCCTACGAGCAGTACTTC	TRBV5-1	-	-	TRBJ2-7
CASSGRQGNYGYTF	TGTGCCAGCAGCGGACGACAGGGAAACTATGGCTACACCTTC	TRBV5-4	few	TRBD1	TRBJ1-2
CASSYGRGAGQPQHF	TGTGCCAGCAGTTACGGGAGGGGGGCCGGGCAGCCCCAGCATTTT	TRBV6-5	few	-	TRBJ1-5
CASSLAGPEYNEQFF	TGTGCCAGCAGCTTAGCGGGTCCGGAATACAATGAGCAGTTCTTC	TRBV11-2	-	-	TRBJ2-1
CASSQLGGSYEQYF	TGTGCCAGCAGCCAATTGGGCGGGAGTTACGAGCAGTACTTC	TRBV14	-	TRBD2	TRBJ2-7
CSVAPTAGGETQYF	TGCAGCGTCGCACCCACAGCGGGGGGGGAGACCCAGTACTTC	TRBV29-1	-	TRBD2	TRBJ2-5
CASSLKGPPNTGELFF	TGTGCCAGCAGCTTAAAGGGGCCCCCGAACACCGGGGAGCTGTTTTTT	TRBV7-3	-	-	TRBJ2-2
CASKRTGVIGELFF	TGCGCCAGCAAGCGGACAGGGGTAATCGGGGAGCTGTTTTTT	TRBV5-1	-	TRBD1	TRBJ2-2
CASSEGDFPRETQYF	TGTGCCAGTAGTGAGGGGGATTTTCCGCGAGAGACCCAGTACTTC	TRBV19	few	-	TRBJ2-5
CASSMGQMNEKLFF	TGTGCCAGTAGTATGGGACAGATGAATGAAAAACTGTTTTTT	TRBV19	-	TRBD1	TRBJ1-4
CASSLGQNTGELFF	TGTGCCAGCAGCTTAGGACAGAACACCGGGGAGCTGTTTTTT	TRBV11-3	-	-	TRBJ2-2
CASNYGGGSGEAFF	TGTGCCAGCAATTATGGGGGGGGGAGCGGTGAAGCTTTCTTT	TRBV13	-	-	TRBJ1-1
CASKAGSSYNEQFF	TGTGCCAGCAAGGCGGGAAGCTCCTACAATGAGCAGTTCTTC	TRBV27	-	-	TRBJ2-1
CASSSTGGEETQYF	TGTGCCAGCAGTTCGACAGGGGGCGAGGAGACCCAGTACTTC	TRBV7-9	-	TRBD1	TRBJ2-5
CASSSRTGPTNTEAFF	TGCGCCAGCAGCTCCCGGACAGGGCCGACGAACACTGAAGCTTTCTTT	TRBV5-1	-	TRBD1	TRBJ1-1
CASSFRDRYNYGYTF	TGTGCCAGCAGCTTCCGGGACAGATATAACTATGGCTACACCTTC	TRBV5-4	few	TRBD1	TRBJ1-2
CASSQDYSDTQYF	TGTGCCAGCAGCCAAGATTATTCAGATACGCAGTATTTT	TRBV14	-	-	TRBJ2-3
CASSKTGTGGSPLHF	TGTGCCAGCAGCAAAACCGGGACAGGGGGTTCACCCCTCCACTTT	TRBV6-1	once	TRBD1	TRBJ1-6
CASSWREAPYEQYF	TGTGCCAGCAGCTGGCGGGAGGCGCCCTACGAGCAGTACTTC	TRBV7-9	-	TRBD2	TRBJ2-7
CSVEGGGYEQYF	TGCAGCGTTGAAGGGGGCGGCTACGAGCAGTACTTC	TRBV29-1	-	-	TRBJ2-7
CASSGGRMNTEAFF	TGTGCCAGCAGCGGGGGCAGGATGAACACTGAAGCTTTCTTT	TRBV9	-	-	TRBJ1-1
CASSRDTGELFF	TGTGCCAGCAGCCGGGACACCGGGGAGCTGTTTTTT	TRBV6-5	-	-	TRBJ2-2
CASSQDHVSYSYNEQFF	TGCGCCAGCAGCCAAGATCACGTCTCCTACTCCTACAATGAGCAGTTCTTC	TRBV4-3	once	-	TRBJ2-1
CASSAPSGLAGVGYEQYF	TGTGCCAGCAGCGCGCCGTCGGGACTAGCGGGAGTAGGGTACGAGCAGTACTTC	TRBV21-1	-	-	TRBJ2-7